A selection of T cell receptor beta chains follows, all from one sample in a study of blood T cell repertoires in COVID-19. The repertoire was sequenced with immunoSEQ multiplex PCR; TCRdb's copy has only in-frame clones and lacks some. The table lists a few hundred thousand clones, approximately 86% of them singletons. Sequencing input: peripheral blood. The receptors stem from a man aged 18 to 35 with active or convalescent COVID-19. The CDR3 runs from the conserved cysteine through the conserved F or W. The D gene is left open where the match is weak. The size entry is marked missing in some rows and otherwise reads once, few, many or a size class.

v_call	j_call	clone_size	d_call	cdr3_aa	cdr3_nt
TRBV11-2	TRBJ1-1	NA	NA	CASSLVGDTEAFF	TGTGCCAGCAGCTTAGTAGGGGACACTGAAGCTTTCTTT
TRBV19	TRBJ2-2	NA	NA	CASSIRGDANTGELFF	TGTGCCAGTAGTATCCGCGGGGACGCGAACACCGGGGAGCTGTTTTTT
TRBV6-6	TRBJ1-2	NA	TRBD1	CASKSAGGGYTF	TGTGCCAGCAAGTCTGCAGGGGGGGGCTACACCTTC
TRBV27	TRBJ2-3	NA	TRBD2	CASSFHRLAGRTDTQYF	TGTGCCAGCAGTTTCCACCGACTAGCGGGGCGCACAGATACGCAGTATTTT
TRBV19	TRBJ1-5	NA	TRBD1	CASSIELTGYQPQHF	TGTGCCAGTAGTATCGAGTTGACAGGGTATCAGCCCCAGCATTTT
TRBV3-1/TRBV3-2	TRBJ1-5	few	NA	CASSQVVSVQPQHF	TGTGCCAGCAGCCAAGTAGTGTCCGTTCAGCCCCAGCATTTT
TRBV25-1	TRBJ1-4	NA	NA	CASSEGGRFDEKLFF	TGTGCCAGCAGTGAGGGAGGAAGGTTCGATGAAAAACTGTTTTTT
TRBV29-1	TRBJ1-2	NA	NA	CSVETGGNGYTF	TGCAGCGTTGAAACGGGCGGGAATGGCTACACCTTC
TRBV3-1/TRBV3-2	TRBJ2-5	NA	NA	CASSQEGGGETQYF	TGTGCCAGCAGCCAAGAAGGCGGAGGAGAGACCCAGTACTTC
TRBV29-1	TRBJ1-3	NA	NA	CSVGLDGTGNTIYF	TGCAGCGTTGGTCTAGACGGCACTGGAAACACCATATATTTT
TRBV27	TRBJ1-2	NA	NA	CASKKDATATGYTF	TGTGCCAGCAAAAAGGATGCGACAGCTACCGGCTACACCTTC
TRBV28	TRBJ2-1	once	NA	CASIVGGEFNEQFF	TGTGCCAGCATCGTAGGTGGGGAGTTCAATGAGCAGTTCTTC
TRBV13	TRBJ1-6	NA	TRBD1	CASSTILQTGGHSPLHF	TGTGCCAGCAGCACCATACTACAGACAGGGGGTCATTCACCCCTCCACTTT
TRBV6-6	TRBJ1-5	once	TRBD1	CASSRQGTIDQPQHF	TGTGCCAGCAGTCGACAGGGAACGATAGATCAGCCCCAGCATTTT
TRBV6-2/TRBV6-3	TRBJ2-7	NA	NA	CASGQIQGTYEQYF	TGTGCCAGCGGCCAGATACAGGGAACCTACGAGCAGTACTTC
TRBV9	TRBJ2-7	NA	NA	CASSEGLAEIYEQYF	TGTGCCAGCAGCGAGGGCTTAGCGGAAATCTACGAGCAGTACTTC
TRBV7-9	TRBJ2-7	NA	NA	CASSPVSGKNYEQYF	TGTGCCAGCAGTCCGGTTTCGGGGAAGAACTACGAGCAGTACTTC
TRBV7-9	TRBJ2-3	NA	NA	CASHRESDTQYF	TGTGCCAGTCACAGGGAATCGGATACGCAGTATTTT
TRBV30	TRBJ1-5	NA	NA	CAAADGPQGDSNQPQHF	TGTGCTGCGGCGGACGGACCCCAAGGGGATAGCAATCAGCCCCAGCATTTT
TRBV3-1/TRBV3-2	TRBJ2-3	NA	NA	CASSPTELADTQYF	TGTGCCAGCAGCCCCACCGAGTTGGCAGATACGCAGTATTTT
TRBV4-1	TRBJ2-7	few	NA	CASSQEVRGNYEQYF	TGCGCCAGCAGCCAAGAGGTCCGGGGTAACTACGAGCAGTACTTC
TRBV6-5	TRBJ1-1	once	TRBD1	CASRTTGITEAFF	TGTGCCAGCAGGACGACAGGGATCACTGAAGCTTTCTTT
TRBV4-1	TRBJ2-4	few	NA	CASSQEVATGAKNIQYF	TGCGCCAGCAGCCAAGAGGTCGCTACGGGAGCCAAAAACATTCAGTACTTC
TRBV11-2	TRBJ1-1	NA	NA	CASSFRNRNTEAFF	TGTGCCAGCAGCTTCCGAAATAGGAACACTGAAGCTTTCTTT
TRBV19	TRBJ2-1	NA	NA	CASTQGEAGIYNEQFF	TGTGCCAGTACCCAGGGGGAAGCGGGTATCTACAATGAGCAGTTCTTC
TRBV5-8	TRBJ1-2	NA	NA	CASSFSGTPLGGYTF	TGTGCCAGCAGCTTTTCCGGGACACCCCTAGGGGGCTACACCTTC
TRBV7-2	TRBJ1-6	NA	NA	CASSPDRLNSALHF	TGTGCCAGCAGCCCGGACAGATTGAATTCGGCCCTCCACTTT
TRBV5-1	TRBJ1-1	NA	NA	CASRPVPGDTEAFF	TGCGCCAGCAGACCGGTTCCGGGGGACACTGAAGCTTTCTTT
TRBV7-2	TRBJ2-6	NA	TRBD1	CASSPGTGLSGANVLTF	TGTGCCAGCAGCCCCGGGACAGGGCTCTCTGGGGCCAACGTCCTGACTTTC
TRBV28	TRBJ1-2	NA	TRBD1	CASSSGQGPYGYTF	TGTGCCAGCAGTTCAGGACAGGGACCCTATGGCTACACCTTC
TRBV2	TRBJ2-4	NA	NA	CASTLDGGRNIQYF	TGTGCCAGCACCCTGGACGGAGGTCGGAACATTCAGTACTTC
TRBV11-1	TRBJ2-1	NA	NA	CASSREWRSSYNEQFF	TGTGCCAGCAGCCGTGAATGGCGGAGCTCCTACAATGAGCAGTTCTTC
TRBV7-7	TRBJ2-5	NA	TRBD1	CASSAQGAGETQYF	TGTGCTAGCAGCGCTCAGGGGGCGGGAGAGACCCAGTACTTC
TRBV5-1	TRBJ1-1	NA	NA	CASSLDGGIVTEAFF	TGCGCCAGCAGCTTGGATGGGGGCATTGTTACTGAAGCTTTCTTT
TRBV27	TRBJ2-1	NA	NA	CASRRGGNSYNEQFF	TGTGCCAGCAGGAGGGGGGGTAACTCCTACAATGAGCAGTTCTTC
TRBV5-5	TRBJ2-7	NA	NA	CASSMSGVGIYEQYF	TGTGCCAGCAGCATGTCGGGGGTGGGGATTTACGAGCAGTACTTC
TRBV7-3	TRBJ2-2	NA	TRBD1	CASSLTGTGFNTGELFF	TGTGCCAGCAGCTTAACTGGGACAGGCTTCAACACCGGGGAGCTGTTTTTT
TRBV13	TRBJ2-1	NA	NA	CASSSTSRGRWDYNEQFF	TGTGCCAGCAGCTCGACATCCAGGGGCCGTTGGGACTACAATGAGCAGTTCTTC
TRBV7-8	TRBJ2-3	NA	TRBD1	CASSLGGQGVDTQYF	TGTGCCAGCAGCCTGGGGGGACAGGGGGTAGATACGCAGTATTTT
TRBV30	TRBJ1-5	NA	TRBD1	CAGGQGVKPQHF	TGTGCCGGGGGACAGGGTGTAAAGCCCCAGCATTTT
TRBV10-3	TRBJ2-3	NA	NA	CAIRTQEDTQYF	TGTGCCATCAGGACCCAGGAAGATACGCAGTATTTT
TRBV5-5	TRBJ2-3	NA	TRBD1	CASSVTDRGLSTDTQYF	TGTGCCAGCAGCGTAACTGACAGGGGGTTAAGCACAGATACGCAGTATTTT